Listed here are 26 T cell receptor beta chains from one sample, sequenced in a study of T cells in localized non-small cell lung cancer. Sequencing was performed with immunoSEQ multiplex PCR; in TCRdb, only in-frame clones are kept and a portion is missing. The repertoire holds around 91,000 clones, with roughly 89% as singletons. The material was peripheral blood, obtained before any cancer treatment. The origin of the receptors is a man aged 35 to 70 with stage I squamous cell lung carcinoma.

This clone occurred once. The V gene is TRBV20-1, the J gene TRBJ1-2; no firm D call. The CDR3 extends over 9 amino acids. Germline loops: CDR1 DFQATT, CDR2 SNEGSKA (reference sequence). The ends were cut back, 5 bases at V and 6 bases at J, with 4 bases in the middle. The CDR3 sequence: CSASNGYTF. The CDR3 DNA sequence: TGCAGTGCTTCGAATGGCTACACCTTC.

Here the CDR3 reads CASSRDRGNTIYF. In DNA, the CDR3 is TGTGCCAGCAGCCGGGACAGGGGAAACACCATATATTTT. The J gene is TRBJ1-3, the V gene TRBV11-2; 8 nucleotides line up with TRBD1. The CDR3 consists of 13 residues. J lost 4 bases, V lost 5 bases, and 1 base had no gene match. Germline V lookup: CDR1 SGHAT, CDR2 FQNNGV.

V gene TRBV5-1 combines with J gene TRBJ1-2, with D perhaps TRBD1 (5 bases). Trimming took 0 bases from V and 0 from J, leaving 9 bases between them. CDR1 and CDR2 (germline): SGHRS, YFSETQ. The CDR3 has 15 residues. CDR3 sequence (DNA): TGCGCCAGCAGCTTGGCCGGGGGGACTAACTATGGCTACACCTTC. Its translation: CASSLAGGTNYGYTF.

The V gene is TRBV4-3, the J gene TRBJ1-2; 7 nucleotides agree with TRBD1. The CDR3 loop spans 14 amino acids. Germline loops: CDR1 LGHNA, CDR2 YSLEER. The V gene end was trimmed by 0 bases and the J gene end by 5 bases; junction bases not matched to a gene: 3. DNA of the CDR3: TGCGCCAGCAGCCAAGAAACACAGGGGTATGGCTACACCTTC. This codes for CASSQETQGYGYTF.

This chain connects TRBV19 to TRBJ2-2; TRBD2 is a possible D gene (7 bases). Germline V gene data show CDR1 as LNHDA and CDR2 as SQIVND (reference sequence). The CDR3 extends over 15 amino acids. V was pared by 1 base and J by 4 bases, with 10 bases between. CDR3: CASSIAGGPTGELFF. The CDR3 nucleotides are TGTGCCAGTAGTATAGCGGGGGGCCCCACCGGGGAGCTGTTTTTT.

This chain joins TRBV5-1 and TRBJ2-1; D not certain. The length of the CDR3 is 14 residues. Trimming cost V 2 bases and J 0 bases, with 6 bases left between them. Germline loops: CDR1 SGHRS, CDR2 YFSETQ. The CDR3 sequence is CASSLGPSYNEQFF. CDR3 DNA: TGCGCCAGCAGCTTAGGGCCCTCCTACAATGAGCAGTTCTTC.

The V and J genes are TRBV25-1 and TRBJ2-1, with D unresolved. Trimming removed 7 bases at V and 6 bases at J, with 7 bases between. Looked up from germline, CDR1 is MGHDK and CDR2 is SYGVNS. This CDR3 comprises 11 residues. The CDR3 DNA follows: TGTGCCAGCAAAGAGATCAATGAGCAGTTCTTC. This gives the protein CASKEINEQFF.

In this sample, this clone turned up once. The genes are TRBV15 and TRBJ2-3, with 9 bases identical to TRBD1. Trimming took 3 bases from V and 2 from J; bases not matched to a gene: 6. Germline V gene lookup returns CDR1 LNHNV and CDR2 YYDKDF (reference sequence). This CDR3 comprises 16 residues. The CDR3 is CATSSYRGQHTDTQYF. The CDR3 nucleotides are TGTGCCACCAGCAGTTACAGGGGGCAGCACACAGATACGCAGTATTTT.

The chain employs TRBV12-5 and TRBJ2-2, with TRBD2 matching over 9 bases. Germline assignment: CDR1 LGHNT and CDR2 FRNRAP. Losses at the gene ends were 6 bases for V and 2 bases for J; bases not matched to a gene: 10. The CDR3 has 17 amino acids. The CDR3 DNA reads TGTGCTAGTGGGTTGAGGCTAGCGGGGCGAAACACCGGGGAGCTGTTTTTT. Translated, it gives CASGLRLAGRNTGELFF.

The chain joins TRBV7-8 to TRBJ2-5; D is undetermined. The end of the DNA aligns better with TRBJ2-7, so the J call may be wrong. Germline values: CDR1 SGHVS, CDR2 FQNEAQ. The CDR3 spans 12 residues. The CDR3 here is CASSLVQYEQYF. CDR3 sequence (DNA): TGTGCCAGCAGCTTAGTTCAGTACGAGCAGTACTTC.

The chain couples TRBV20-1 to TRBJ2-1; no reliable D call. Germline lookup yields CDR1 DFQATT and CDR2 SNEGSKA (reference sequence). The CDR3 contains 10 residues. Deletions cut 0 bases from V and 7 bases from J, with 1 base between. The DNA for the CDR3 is TGCAGTGCTAGAGAGAATGAGCAGTTCTTC. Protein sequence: CSARENEQFF.

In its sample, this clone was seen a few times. CDR3 sequence reads: CASSYSFARSYNEQFF. CDR3 coding DNA: TGTGCCAGCAGTTACTCGTTCGCTCGCTCCTACAATGAGCAGTTCTTC. This chain uses TRBV6-5 with TRBJ2-1; no clear D. Trimming removed 0 bases from V and 0 bases from J, with 9 bases in between. This CDR3 region has 16 residues. Per germline, CDR1 MNHEY and CDR2 SVGAGI.

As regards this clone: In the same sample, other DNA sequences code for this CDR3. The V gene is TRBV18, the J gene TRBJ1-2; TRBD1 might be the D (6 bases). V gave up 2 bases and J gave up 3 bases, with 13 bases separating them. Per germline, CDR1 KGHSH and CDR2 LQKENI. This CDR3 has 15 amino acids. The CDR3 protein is CASSPVRQVDYGYTF. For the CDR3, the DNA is TGTGCCAGCTCACCAGTAAGACAGGTGGACTATGGCTACACCTTC.

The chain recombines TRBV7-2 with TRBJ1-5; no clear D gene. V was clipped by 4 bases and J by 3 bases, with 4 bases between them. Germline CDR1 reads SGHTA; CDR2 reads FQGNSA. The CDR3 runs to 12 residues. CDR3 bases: TGTGCCAGCAGCTCCCCCAATCAGCCCCAGCATTTT. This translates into CASSSPNQPQHF.

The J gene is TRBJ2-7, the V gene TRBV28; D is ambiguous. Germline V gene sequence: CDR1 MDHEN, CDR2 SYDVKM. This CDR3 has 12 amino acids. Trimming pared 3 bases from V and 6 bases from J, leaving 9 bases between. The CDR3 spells CASSLGFFEQYF. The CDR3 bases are TGTGCCAGCAGTTTGGGGTTCTTCGAGCAGTACTTC.

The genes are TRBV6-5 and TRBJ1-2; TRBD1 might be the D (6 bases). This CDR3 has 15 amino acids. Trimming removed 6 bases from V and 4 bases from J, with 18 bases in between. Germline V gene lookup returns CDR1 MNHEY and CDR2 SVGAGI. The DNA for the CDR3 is TGTGCCAGCAGCGATCCGCGGGGGCAAGGCTATGGCTACACCTTC. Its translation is CASSDPRGQGYGYTF.

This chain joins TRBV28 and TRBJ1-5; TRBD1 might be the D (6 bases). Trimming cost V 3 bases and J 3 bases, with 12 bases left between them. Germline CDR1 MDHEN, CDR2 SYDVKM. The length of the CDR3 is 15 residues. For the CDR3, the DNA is TGTGCCAGCAGTTTTCCTGGGGGCACCAATCAGCCCCAGCATTTT. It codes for CASSFPGGTNQPQHF. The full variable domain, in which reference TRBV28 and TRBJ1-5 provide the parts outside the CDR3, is DVKVTQSSRYLVKRTGEKVFLECVQDMDHENMFWYRQDPGLGLRLIYFSYDVKMKEKGDIPEGYSVSREKKERFSLILESASTNQTSMYLCASSFPGGTNQPQHFGDGTRLSIL.

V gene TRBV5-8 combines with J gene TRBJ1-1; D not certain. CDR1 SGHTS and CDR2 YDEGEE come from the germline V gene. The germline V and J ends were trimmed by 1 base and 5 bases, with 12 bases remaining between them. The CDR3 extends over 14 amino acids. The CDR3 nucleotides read TGTGCCAGCAGCTTGCGGCAGGCGAGTACTGAAGCTTTCTTT. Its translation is CASSLRQASTEAFF. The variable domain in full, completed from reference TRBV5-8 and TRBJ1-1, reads EAGVTQSPTHLIKTRGQQATLRCSPISGHTSVYWYQQALGLGLQFLLWYDEGEERNRGNFPPRFSGRQFPNYSSELNVNALELEDSALYLCASSLRQASTEAFFGQGTRLTVV.

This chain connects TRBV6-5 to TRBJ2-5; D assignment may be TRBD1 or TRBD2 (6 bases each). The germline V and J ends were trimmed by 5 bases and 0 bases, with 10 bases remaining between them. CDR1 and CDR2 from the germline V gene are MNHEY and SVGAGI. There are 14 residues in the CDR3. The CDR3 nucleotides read TGTGCCAGCAGTGGCGGGACATACCAAGAGACCCAGTACTTC. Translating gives CASSGGTYQETQYF.

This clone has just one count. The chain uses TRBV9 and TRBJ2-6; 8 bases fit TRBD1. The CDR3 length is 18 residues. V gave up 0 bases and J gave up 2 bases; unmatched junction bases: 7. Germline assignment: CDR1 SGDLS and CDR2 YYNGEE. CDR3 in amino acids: CASSVGAGGPPGANVLTF. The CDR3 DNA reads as TGTGCCAGCAGCGTAGGGGCAGGGGGCCCCCCTGGGGCCAACGTCCTGACTTTC.

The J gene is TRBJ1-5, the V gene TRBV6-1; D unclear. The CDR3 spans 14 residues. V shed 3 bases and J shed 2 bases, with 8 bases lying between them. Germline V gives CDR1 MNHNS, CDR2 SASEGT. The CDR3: CASSDSWGNQPQHF. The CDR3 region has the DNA TGTGCCAGCAGTGACTCTTGGGGCAATCAGCCCCAGCATTTT.

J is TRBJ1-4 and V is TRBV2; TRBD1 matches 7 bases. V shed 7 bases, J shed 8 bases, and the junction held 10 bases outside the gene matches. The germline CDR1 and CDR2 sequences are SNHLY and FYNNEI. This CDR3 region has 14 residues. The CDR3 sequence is CASTSDRAREKLFF. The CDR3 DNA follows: TGTGCCAGCACCTCCGACAGGGCCCGGGAAAAACTGTTTTTT.

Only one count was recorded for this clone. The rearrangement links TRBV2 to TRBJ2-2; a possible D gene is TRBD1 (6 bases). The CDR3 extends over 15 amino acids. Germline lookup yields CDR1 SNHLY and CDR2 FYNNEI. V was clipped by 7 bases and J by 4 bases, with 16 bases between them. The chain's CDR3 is CASTAVGRGTGELFF. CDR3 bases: TGTGCCAGCACCGCAGTCGGCAGGGGCACCGGGGAGCTGTTTTTT.

Here the CDR3 DNA reads TGTGCCAGCAGCTTCAGGGGAGGTTACAATGAGCAGTTCTTC. Amino acid sequence: CASSFRGGYNEQFF. J is TRBJ2-1 and V is TRBV11-2; D could derive from TRBD1 or TRBD2 (6 bases each). From germline, CDR1 is SGHAT and CDR2 FQNNGV. Between the trimmed V and J ends, which lost 3 bases and 4 bases, there was a span of 10 bases. The CDR3 is 14 residues long. The full variable domain, completed using reference TRBV11-2 and TRBJ2-1, is EAGVAQSPRYKIIEKRQSVAFWCNPISGHATLYWYQQILGQGPKLLIQFQNNGVVDDSQLPKDRFSAERLKGVDSTLKIQPAKLEDSAVYLCASSFRGGYNEQFFGPGTRLTVL.

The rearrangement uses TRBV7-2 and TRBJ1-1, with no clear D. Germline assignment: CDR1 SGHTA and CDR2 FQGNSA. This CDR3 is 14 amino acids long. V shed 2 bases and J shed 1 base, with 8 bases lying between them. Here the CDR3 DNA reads TGTGCCAGCAGCTTATCAAGGCCGAACACTGAAGCTTTCTTT. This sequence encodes CASSLSRPNTEAFF.

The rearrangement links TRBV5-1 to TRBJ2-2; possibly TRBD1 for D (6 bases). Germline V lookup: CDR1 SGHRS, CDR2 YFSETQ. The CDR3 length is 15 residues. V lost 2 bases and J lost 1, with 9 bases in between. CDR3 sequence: CASSLPGQNTGELFF. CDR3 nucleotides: TGCGCCAGCAGCTTACCGGGACAGAACACCGGGGAGCTGTTTTTT.